These 6 T cell receptor beta chains came from one sample sequenced in a study of T cell clonality in common variable immunodeficiency. Produced via immunoSEQ multiplex PCR; TCRdb's table is partial and in-frame only. The data show around 52,000 clones, with none appearing a single time. Material: peripheral blood mononuclear cells. Source of these receptors: a person between 18 and 75 years old in good health.

With respect to this clone: The read is 3 residues too short to cover the CDR3 end, so that end is filled in from the germline J gene. V is TRBV7-9 and J is TRBJ2-1; 10 bases agree with TRBD2. CDR3 size: 15 residues. After removal of 5 bases from V and 1 base from J, the junction contained 2 bases not matched to a gene. Per the germline V gene, CDR1 is SEHNR and CDR2 is FQNEAQ (reference sequence). The CDR3: CASSPSGSSYNEQFF. The sequenced part of the CDR3 DNA is TGTGCCAGCAGCCCTAGCGGGAGTTCCTACAATGAG.

Ten or more counts support this clone. The sequenced fragment ends 3 residues before the CDR3 boundary, so the rest is inferred from the germline J gene. The genes are TRBV7-3 and TRBJ1-6; D uncertain. CDR3 size: 14 residues. Trimming removed 5 bases at V and 5 bases at J, with 10 bases between. Germline CDR1 SGHTA, CDR2 FQGTGA. The sequenced part of the CDR3 DNA is TGTGCCAGCAGCCTCGGGGTTGATAATTCACCC. It specifies CASSLGVDNSP. The whole CDR3 sequence reads CASSLGVDNSPLHF.

This clone has a count of ten or more. The read halts 3 residues ahead of the CDR3 end, with the missing end drawn from the germline J gene. The V gene is TRBV7-9, the J gene TRBJ2-5, with D possibly matching TRBD2 (6 bases). Germline values: CDR1 SEHNR, CDR2 FQNEAQ (reference sequence). The germline V and J ends were trimmed by 6 bases and 2 bases, with 7 bases remaining between them. CDR3 length: 12 amino acids. The CDR3 is CASRGLQETQYF. The CDR3 DNA, read in part, is TGTGCCAGCAGGGGACTGCAAGAGACC.

This clone showed up many times. The CDR3 goes on 3 residues after the read ends, and that part is filled in from the germline J gene. The V gene is TRBV19, the J gene TRBJ2-1; D gene uncertain. In germline, CDR1 is LNHDA, CDR2 SQIVND (reference sequence). Between the trimmed V and J ends, which lost 2 bases and 7 bases, there was a span of 18 bases. The CDR3 covers 16 residues. The CDR3 bases that were read are TGTGCCAGTAGTATAAGAAGATTCTCCACAATGAATGAG. Protein sequence: CASSIRRFSTMNE. The entire CDR3 protein reads CASSIRRFSTMNEQFF.

In its sample, this clone was seen many times. The read comes to an end 3 residues before the CDR3 does, leaving the germline J gene to fill in the end. This sequence joins TRBV5-4 and TRBJ1-2; 9 bases are shared with TRBD1. The V gene's germline CDR1 is SGHNT and CDR2 YYREEE (reference sequence). The CDR3 consists of 16 residues. V lost 6 bases, J lost 1 base, and 10 bases stayed unmatched. CDR3 bases read: TGTGCCAGCAAGAAAACCGGGACAGGGTTTAACTATGGC. Its translation is CASKKTGTGFNYG. The entire CDR3 is CASKKTGTGFNYGYTF.

This clone was seen ten or more times. The CDR3 extends 3 residues past the end of the read, so its final part is completed from the germline J gene. J is TRBJ1-2 and V is TRBV10-3, with TRBD1 as a possible D gene (5 bases). The ends were cut back, 0 bases at V and 2 bases at J, with 19 bases in the middle. CDR1 and CDR2 from the germline V gene are ENHRY and SYGVKD. The CDR3 is 18 residues long. The CDR3 bases that were read are TGTGCCATCAGTGAGTCGGTCGGGGGGAAATTAGTCAACTATGGC. This translates into CAISESVGGKLVNYG. Given in full, the CDR3 is CAISESVGGKLVNYGYTF.